This TCR beta chain was retrieved from a study of pediatric ulcerative colitis. Study-wide results and limits: Ulcerative colitis patients shared more blood-rectal clones than controls.

Germline values: CDR1 SGDLS, CDR2 YYNGEE. CDR3 size: 14 residues. V was trimmed by 4 bases and J by 0 bases, leaving 7 bases between them. Blood was drawn at the time of colonoscopy. Sequencing was at survey level. Clones were sequenced by immunoSEQ multiplex PCR, and TCRdb holds only the in-frame ones, with some missing. The sample contains over 4,000 clones, 80% to 90% of which appear only once. On this clone itself: The antigen is undetermined.

The rearrangement links TRBV9 to TRBJ2-2; D gene ambiguous. This receptor was obtained from a boy aged 5-17 years with mild ulcerative colitis. The material sequenced was blood. CDR3 nucleotide sequence: TGTGCCAGCAGCTGGACCACGAACACCGGGGAGCTGTTTTTT. Translated, it gives CASSWTTNTGELFF. Variable domain in full (rest from reference TRBV9 and TRBJ2-2): DSGVTQTPKHLITATGQRVTLRCSPRSGDLSVYWYQQSLDQGLQFLIQYYNGEERAKGNILERFSAQQFPDLHSELNLSSLELGDSALYFCASSWTTNTGELFFGEGSRLTVL.